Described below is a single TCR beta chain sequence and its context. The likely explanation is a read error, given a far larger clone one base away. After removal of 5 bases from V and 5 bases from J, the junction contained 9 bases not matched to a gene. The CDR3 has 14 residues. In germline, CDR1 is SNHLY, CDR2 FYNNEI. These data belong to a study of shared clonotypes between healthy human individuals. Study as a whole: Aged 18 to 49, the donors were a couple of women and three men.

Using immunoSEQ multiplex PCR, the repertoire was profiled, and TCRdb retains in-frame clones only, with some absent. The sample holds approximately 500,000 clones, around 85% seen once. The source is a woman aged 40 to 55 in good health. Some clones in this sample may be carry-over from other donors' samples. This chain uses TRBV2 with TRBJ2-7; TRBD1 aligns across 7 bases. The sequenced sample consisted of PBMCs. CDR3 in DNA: TGTGCCAGCAGTCCCGGGACAGTGGACGACGAGCAGTACTTC. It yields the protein CASSPGTVDDEQYF.